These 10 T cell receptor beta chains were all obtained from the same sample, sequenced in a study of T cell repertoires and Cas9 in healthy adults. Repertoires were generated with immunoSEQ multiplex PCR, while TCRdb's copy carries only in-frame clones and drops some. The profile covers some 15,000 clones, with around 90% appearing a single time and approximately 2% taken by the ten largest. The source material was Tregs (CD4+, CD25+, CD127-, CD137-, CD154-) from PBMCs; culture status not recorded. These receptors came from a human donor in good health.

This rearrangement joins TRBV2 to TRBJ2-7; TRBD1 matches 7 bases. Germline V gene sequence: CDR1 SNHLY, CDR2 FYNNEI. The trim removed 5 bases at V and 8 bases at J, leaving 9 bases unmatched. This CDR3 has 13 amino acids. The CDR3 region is CASSKNTGDKQYF. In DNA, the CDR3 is TGTGCCAGCAGTAAGAATACAGGGGATAAGCAGTACTTC.

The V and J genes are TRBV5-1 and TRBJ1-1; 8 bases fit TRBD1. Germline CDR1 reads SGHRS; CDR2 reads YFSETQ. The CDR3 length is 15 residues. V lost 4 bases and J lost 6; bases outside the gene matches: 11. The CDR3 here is CASSGQGNLGAEAFF. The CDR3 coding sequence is TGCGCCAGCAGCGGACAGGGAAACCTGGGTGCTGAAGCTTTCTTT.

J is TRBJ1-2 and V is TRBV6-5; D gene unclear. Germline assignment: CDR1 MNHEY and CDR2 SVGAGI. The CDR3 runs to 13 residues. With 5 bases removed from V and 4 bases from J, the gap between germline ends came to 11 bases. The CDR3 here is CASSELAVYGYTF. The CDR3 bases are TGTGCCAGCAGTGAATTAGCTGTCTATGGCTACACCTTC.

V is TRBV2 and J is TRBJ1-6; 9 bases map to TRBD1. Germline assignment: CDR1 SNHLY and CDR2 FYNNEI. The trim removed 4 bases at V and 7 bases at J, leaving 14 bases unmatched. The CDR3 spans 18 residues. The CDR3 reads CASSGRGRDRVFNSPLHF. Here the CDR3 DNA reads TGTGCCAGCAGTGGTAGAGGCCGGGACAGGGTCTTCAATTCACCCCTCCACTTT.

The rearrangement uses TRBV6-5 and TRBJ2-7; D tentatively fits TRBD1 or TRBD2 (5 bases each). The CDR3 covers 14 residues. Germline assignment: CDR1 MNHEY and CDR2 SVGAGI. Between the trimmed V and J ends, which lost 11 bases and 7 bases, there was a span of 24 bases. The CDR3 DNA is TGTGCCGCCCGATCCTCCGGGACGACCGGGGAGCAGTACTTC. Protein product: CAARSSGTTGEQYF.

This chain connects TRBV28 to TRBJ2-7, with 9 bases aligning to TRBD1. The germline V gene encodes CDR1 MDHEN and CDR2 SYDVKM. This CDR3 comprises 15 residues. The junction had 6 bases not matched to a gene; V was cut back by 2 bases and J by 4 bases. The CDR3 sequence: CASSLPGTGRYEQYF. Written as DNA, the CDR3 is TGTGCCAGCAGTTTACCAGGGACAGGGAGGTACGAGCAGTACTTC. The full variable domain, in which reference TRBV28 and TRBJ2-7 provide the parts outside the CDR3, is DVKVTQSSRYLVKRTGEKVFLECVQDMDHENMFWYRQDPGLGLRLIYFSYDVKMKEKGDIPEGYSVSREKKERFSLILESASTNQTSMYLCASSLPGTGRYEQYFGPGTRLTVT.

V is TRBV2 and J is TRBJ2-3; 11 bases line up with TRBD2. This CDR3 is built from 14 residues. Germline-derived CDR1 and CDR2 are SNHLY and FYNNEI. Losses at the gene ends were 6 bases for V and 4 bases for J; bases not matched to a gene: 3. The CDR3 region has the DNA TGTGCCAGCAGGCTGGGACTAGCGGCAGATACGCAGTATTTT. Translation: CASRLGLAADTQYF.

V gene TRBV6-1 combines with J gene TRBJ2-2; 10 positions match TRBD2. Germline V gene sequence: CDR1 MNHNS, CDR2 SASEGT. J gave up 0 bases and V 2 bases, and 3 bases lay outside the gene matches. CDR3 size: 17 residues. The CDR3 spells CASSESGGAANTGELFF. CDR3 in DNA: TGTGCCAGCAGTGAAAGCGGGGGGGCCGCGAACACCGGGGAGCTGTTTTTT.

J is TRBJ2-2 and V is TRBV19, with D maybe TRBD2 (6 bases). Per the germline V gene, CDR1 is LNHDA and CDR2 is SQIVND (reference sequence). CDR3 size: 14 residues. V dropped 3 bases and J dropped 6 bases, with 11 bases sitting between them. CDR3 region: CASSMGREAGELFF. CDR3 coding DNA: TGTGCCAGTAGTATGGGCAGGGAGGCCGGGGAGCTGTTTTTT.

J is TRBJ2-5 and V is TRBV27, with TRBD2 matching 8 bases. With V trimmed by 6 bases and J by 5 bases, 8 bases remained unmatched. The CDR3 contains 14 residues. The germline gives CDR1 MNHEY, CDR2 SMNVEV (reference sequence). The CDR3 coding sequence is TGTGCCAGCAGGCGGACTAGCATCGGGGAGACCCAGTACTTC. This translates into CASRRTSIGETQYF.